Presented here are 27 T cell receptor beta chains from one specimen sequenced in a study of cytomegalovirus exposure and HLA in healthy donors. PCR involved 60 Vbeta and 13 Jbeta primers. Measured with immunoSEQ multiplex PCR; TCRdb has only the in-frame clones, and not every one. Of about 200,000 clones in the sample, 70% to 80% were seen once. Sequences were obtained from PBMCs. The receptors were sampled from a male donor in good health and CMV-seropositive.

This clone has just a few counts. The gene calls are TRBV15 and TRBJ2-7; TRBD2 matches at 7 bases. Trimming cost V 3 bases and J 0 bases; bases outside gene matches: 5. CDR3 size: 15 residues. The germline gives CDR1 LNHNV, CDR2 YYDKDF (reference sequence). For the CDR3, the DNA is TGTGCCACCAGCAGGTCTAGCGGATACTCCTACGAGCAGTACTTC. As protein: CATSRSSGYSYEQYF.

The rearrangement joins TRBV7-2 to TRBJ2-7; 7 positions agree with TRBD1. The CDR3 loop spans 13 amino acids. V lost 4 bases and J lost 4; bases outside the gene matches: 4. Germline CDR1 reads SGHTA; CDR2 reads FQGNSA. The CDR3 nucleotides are TGTGCCAGCAGCTGGGACAGCCGTTACGAGCAGTACTTC. This sequence encodes CASSWDSRYEQYF.

This clone was detected only once. The chain employs TRBV18 and TRBJ2-5; possible D gene TRBD2, 5 bases. The last part of the DNA fits TRBJ2-7 better; the J call may be wrong. The length of the CDR3 is 12 residues. The germline CDR1 and CDR2 sequences are KGHSH and LQKENI. The chain's CDR3 is CASSRRDYEQYF. The DNA for the CDR3 is TGTGCCAGCTCACGACGGGACTACGAGCAGTACTTC.

The CDR3 loop reads CASSPGLAGTDTQYF. CDR3 DNA: TGTGCCAGCAGTCCGGGACTAGCGGGCACAGATACGCAGTATTTT. This chain connects TRBV6-1 to TRBJ2-3; 11 positions agree with TRBD2. V shed 5 bases and J 1 base; nucleotides not matched to a gene: 2. Germline-derived CDR1 and CDR2 are MNHNS and SASEGT. The CDR3 length is 15 residues.

Comment on this clone: This probably arose from a read error, given a far larger clone one base away. The rearrangement uses TRBV5-4 and TRBJ1-1; D remains unclear. CDR1 SGHNT and CDR2 YYREEE come from the germline V gene (reference sequence). This CDR3 is built from 13 residues. Trimming pared 4 bases from V and 1 base from J, leaving 8 bases between. CDR3 sequence: CASSLQRNTEAFF. CDR3 nucleotide sequence: TGTGCCAGCAGCCTACAGAGGAACACTGAAGCTTTCTTT.

V usage is TRBV6-4 and J usage is TRBJ2-3; no definite D call. This CDR3 spans 14 amino acids. V was shortened by 6 bases and J by 2 bases, with 12 bases between the two germline ends. Germline V lookup: CDR1 MRHNA, CDR2 SNTAGT. This CDR3 reads CASSLDHYTDTQYF. The DNA for the CDR3 is TGTGCCAGCAGCCTAGATCACTACACAGATACGCAGTATTTT.

J is TRBJ2-2 and V is TRBV7-6; 7 bases match TRBD1. CDR1 is SGHVS, CDR2 FNYEAQ, per germline. The V and J ends lost 4 bases and 0 bases, in that order; junction bases with no gene match: 2. This CDR3 is 15 amino acids long. Here the CDR3 reads CASSSTGTNTGELFF. The CDR3 DNA follows: TGTGCCAGCAGCTCGACAGGGACGAACACCGGGGAGCTGTTTTTT.

In the case of this clone: This same CDR3 is encoded by further DNA sequences in the sample. In nucleotides, the CDR3 is TGTGCCATCAGCCCGGACAGGGGCAACACTGAAGCTTTCTTT. Amino acids: CAISPDRGNTEAFF. V and J are TRBV10-3 and TRBJ1-1; TRBD1 matches 9 bases. The CDR3 length is 14 residues. Looked up from germline, CDR1 is ENHRY and CDR2 is SYGVKD. The trim removed 6 bases at V and 2 bases at J, leaving 4 bases unmatched.

V is TRBV5-1 and J is TRBJ2-5; D is perhaps TRBD1 (5 bases). The CDR3 runs 15 residues. The ends were cut back, 4 bases at V and 5 bases at J, with 18 bases in the middle. Germline values: CDR1 SGHRS, CDR2 YFSETQ. CDR3 in amino acids: CASSTASTVKETQYF. CDR3 DNA sequence: TGCGCCAGCAGCACTGCTTCGACAGTTAAGGAGACCCAGTACTTC.

The genes are TRBV7-2 and TRBJ2-1; D gene unclear. Per the germline V gene, CDR1 is SGHTA and CDR2 is FQGNSA. Trimming stripped 5 bases from V and 10 bases from J, with 24 bases between. The CDR3 length is 16 residues. The CDR3 region has the DNA TGTGCCAGCAGCCGACCCGGGTTGTCTTTTGTCGGCGAGCAGTTCTTC. Its translation is CASSRPGLSFVGEQFF. The whole variable domain, filled in from reference TRBV7-2 and TRBJ2-1, reads GAGVSQSPSNKVTEKGKDVELRCDPISGHTALYWYRQSLGQGLEFLIYFQGNSAPDKSGLPSDRFSAERTGGSVSTLTIQRTQQEDSAVYLCASSRPGLSFVGEQFFGPGTRLTVL.

This clone was detected once. The chain couples TRBV27 to TRBJ2-7, with a possible D match to TRBD2 (7 bases). Trimming took off 2 bases at V and 5 bases at J, with 16 bases between the two ends. Germline V gives CDR1 MNHEY, CDR2 SMNVEV (reference sequence). This CDR3 is 15 amino acids long. The CDR3 is CASSLVGGGRNEQYF. The CDR3 nucleotides read TGTGCCAGCAGTTTAGTAGGGGGGGGTAGGAACGAGCAGTACTTC.

The CDR3 nucleotides read TGTGCCAGTGAGGGGGCTGATCAGCCCCAGCATTTT. This gives the protein CASEGADQPQHF. The chain has TRBV6-5 and TRBJ1-5, with 7 nucleotides matching TRBD1. The CDR3 runs 12 residues. The ends lost 9 bases at V and 5 bases at J; junction bases unmatched: 4. Germline V gene sequence: CDR1 MNHEY, CDR2 SVGAGI.

The chain combines TRBV18 with TRBJ2-7, with TRBD1 as a possible D gene (6 bases). CDR3 size: 14 residues. CDR1 is KGHSH and CDR2 is LQKENI in the germline V gene. Trimming removed 4 bases at V and 5 bases at J, with 15 bases between. CDR3 amino acids: CASSRSRGGHEQYF. For the CDR3, the DNA is TGTGCCAGCTCACGGTCCAGGGGTGGCCACGAGCAGTACTTC.

The V call is TRBV25-1, the J call TRBJ2-3; TRBD2 might be the D (6 bases). Trimming took 9 bases from V and 3 from J, leaving 13 bases between them. CDR3 length: 13 amino acids. Germline-derived CDR1 and CDR2 are MGHDK and SYGVNS. The CDR3 region is CASPSGLTDTQYF. The DNA of the CDR3 is TGTGCCAGTCCAAGCGGGCTGACAGATACGCAGTATTTT.

The chain combines TRBV6-6 with TRBJ2-7; weak D call: TRBD2 (6 bases). The CDR3 consists of 14 residues. CDR1 and CDR2 from the germline V gene are MNHNY and SVGAGI (reference sequence). Trimming took 6 bases from V and 6 from J, leaving 18 bases between them. The CDR3 spells CASRVTGAGIEQYF. CDR3 in DNA: TGTGCCAGCAGGGTGACTGGCGCGGGAATCGAGCAGTACTTC.

The chain joins TRBV28 to TRBJ2-7, with D unclear. This CDR3 contains 11 residues. Germline CDR1 is MDHEN and CDR2 is SYDVKM. V was clipped by 9 bases and J by 2 bases, with 8 bases between them. The CDR3 bases are TGTGCCAGTACAGTCGCCTACGAGCAGTACTTC. This codes for CASTVAYEQYF.

The chain carries TRBV10-3 and TRBJ2-7; the match to TRBD1 covers 7 bases. V was pared by 2 bases and J by 3 bases, with 7 bases of the junction left unmatched. Germline CDR1 ENHRY, CDR2 SYGVKD. This CDR3 spans 15 amino acids. CDR3 protein: CAISEPSGQSYEQYF. Written as DNA, the CDR3 is TGTGCCATCAGTGAGCCCTCGGGACAGAGCTACGAGCAGTACTTC.

The rearrangement uses TRBV9 and TRBJ2-1, with TRBD2 matching over 14 bases. This CDR3 has 16 amino acids. J gave up 10 bases and V 4 bases, and 10 bases lay outside the gene matches. Germline assignment: CDR1 SGDLS and CDR2 YYNGEE. The CDR3 loop is CASSTKPGLAGAEQFF. The CDR3 nucleotides read TGTGCCAGCAGCACTAAACCGGGACTAGCGGGAGCGGAGCAGTTCTTC.

The chain recombines TRBV2 with TRBJ2-1; D uncertain. This CDR3 has 15 residues. Germline loops: CDR1 SNHLY, CDR2 FYNNEI. With 5 bases removed from V and 0 bases from J, the gap between germline ends came to 11 bases. The CDR3 coding sequence is TGTGCCAGCAGTACTACGTTAAGCTCCTACAATGAGCAGTTCTTC. Its translation is CASSTTLSSYNEQFF.

The chain joins TRBV6-5 to TRBJ1-1; 7 positions match TRBD1. V lost 6 bases to trimming and J lost 4 bases; unmatched junction nucleotides: 5. This CDR3 is 13 amino acids long. Germline V CDR1 and CDR2: MNHEY, SVGAGI. The DNA of the CDR3 is TGTGCCAGCAGACAGGGGAGTGGCACTGAAGCTTTCTTT. This encodes CASRQGSGTEAFF.

As to this clone: The junction differs from germline at one of its ends, possibly a read error. This specimen includes other DNA sequences encoding the same CDR3. The rearrangement uses TRBV9 and TRBJ1-6; D is possibly TRBD1 (6 bases). Germline assignment: CDR1 SGDLS and CDR2 YYNGEE. The CDR3 runs to 15 residues. CDR3 coding DNA: TGTGCCAGCAGCGCGTACAGGGATTCCAATTCGCCCCTCCACTTT. This codes for CASSAYRDSNSPLHF.

The chain joins TRBV7-9 to TRBJ2-1; the D gene is possibly TRBD2 (6 bases). The length of the CDR3 is 13 residues. Germline lookup yields CDR1 SEHNR and CDR2 FQNEAQ (reference sequence). V lost 9 bases, J lost 2 bases, and 11 bases lay in between. CDR3 coding DNA: TGTGCCAGGGCTGGCGGGACCTACAATGAGCAGTTCTTC. It encodes CARAGGTYNEQFF.

This chain links TRBV6-6 with TRBJ1-5, with TRBD1 matching 7 bases. Germline V gene data show CDR1 as MNHNY and CDR2 as SVGAGI (reference sequence). The junction had 12 bases not matched to a gene; V was cut back by 7 bases and J by 3 bases. The CDR3 consists of 16 residues. Written as DNA, the CDR3 is TGTGCCAGCACTCTAATTGACAGGGCTAACAATCAGCCCCAGCATTTT. Protein: CASTLIDRANNQPQHF.

V gene TRBV28 combines with J gene TRBJ1-1, with a possible D match to TRBD1 (5 bases). CDR1 is MDHEN, CDR2 SYDVKM, per germline. The V and J ends lost 5 bases and 7 bases respectively, with 11 bases between them. The CDR3 sequence is 12 residues long. The CDR3 sequence is CASSPPQGEAFF. Here the CDR3 DNA reads TGTGCCAGCAGTCCCCCTCAGGGTGAAGCTTTCTTT.

The chain uses TRBV5-8 and TRBJ1-5, with D unclear. The CDR3 contains 14 residues. V gave up 6 bases and J gave up 0 bases, with 10 bases separating them. The germline gives CDR1 SGHTS, CDR2 YDEGEE. The CDR3 protein is CASIEFVSNQPQHF. CDR3 in DNA: TGTGCCAGCATAGAATTCGTTAGCAATCAGCCCCAGCATTTT.

The chain combines TRBV2 with TRBJ1-1; 7 positions match TRBD1. Trimming removed 5 bases from V and 3 bases from J; junction bases left unmatched: 3. Germline CDR1 and CDR2: SNHLY and FYNNEI. The CDR3 length is 13 residues. The CDR3 is CASSRGQYTEAFF. The CDR3 nucleotides are TGTGCCAGCAGTCGGGGACAGTACACTGAAGCTTTCTTT.

The rearrangement uses TRBV29-1 and TRBJ2-7; 8 bases are a match to TRBD1. Germline loops: CDR1 SQVTM, CDR2 ANQGSEA. The CDR3 totals 13 residues. Trimming at V came to 7 bases and at J to 4 bases, leaving 9 bases not matched to a gene. The CDR3 loop reads CSGGQAPQYEQYF. CDR3 bases: TGCAGCGGGGGACAGGCTCCGCAGTACGAGCAGTACTTC.